Listed here is a single T cell receptor beta chain. There is no known antigen for this receptor. Base qualities are not recorded, but no much larger clone differs from it by a single base. This sample was included in a study of blood T cell repertoires in COVID-19 (dated by TCRdb to 2020 to 2021). Concerning the study at large: Collaborator samples came from the United States, Italy and Spain and covered acute and convalescent phases of COVID-19. The samples were drawn from the first 160 participants of the ongoing ImmuneRACE study and from under 1,500 subjects provided by 6 global collaborators. The repertoires were released in a freely available public database intended as a resource for research on the immune response to SARS-CoV-2. A de-identified subject ID, COVID-19 status, age in years and sex were almost always included in the sample metadata. Where HLA class I and class II types were available, the types were taken from metadata supplied by the sample provider, not from assay-based typing. The dataset comprised deeply sampled blood TCRbeta repertoires from subjects exposed to, actively infected with, or recovered from COVID-19. The material from the prospective study consisted of cDNA or gDNA derived from T cells, B-cell-depleted T cells, or PBMCs. The investigation overall reported the following: The amount of clinical and demographic metadata varied by source and participant and was provided uncurated.

Whole blood was collected in K2EDTA tubes by collaborating institutions according to the institutions' own protocols. For TCRbeta analysis, collaborators shipped samples in one of three forms: frozen whole blood, isolated PBMCs, or DNA extracted from either of those sample types. There are 19 amino acids in the CDR3, from cysteine to phenylalanine inclusive. The CDR3 DNA has 57 bases and is translated from base 1. The germline V and J ends show losses of 1 base and 0 bases respectively, and no gene match explains 8 bases of the junction. Reading the germline V gene gives CDR1 SGHNT and CDR2 YENEEA. TCRbeta CDR3 regions were amplified from genomic DNA by means of the immunoSEQ Assay, a bias-controlled multiplex PCR. On the authors' methods: Nucleated cell counts per sample were estimated from amplification of reference gene primers within the assay. Sequence reads were collapsed and filtered to measure the absolute abundance of every unique TCRbeta CDR3 rearrangement. For each sample, productive Simpson clonality was calculated by taking the square root of Simpson's diversity index across productive rearrangements. In its TCRdb copy, this immuneACCESS table keeps in-frame sequences only and misses some clones. Where compared with another copy, unresolved V genes explain less than half of these, and the others have no known cause. V, J and clone size are taken as reported in that table, and D and trimming were inferred from the DNA itself. This sample is represented by around 200,000 clones; 84% of them were singletons. The ten most abundant clones make up around an eighth of the sample.

This clonotype was obtained from a man aged 25-45 years with active or convalescent COVID-19. The chain joins TRBV11-3 to TRBJ2-6, and TRBD1 matches 8 of the central bases. Source material: peripheral blood. The CDR3 region: CASSLVRRGLVSGANVLTF. At the DNA level, the sequence is TGTGCCAGCAGCTTAGTGCGCAGGGGGCTGGTCTCTGGGGCCAACGTCCTGACTTTC.